The 20 T cell receptor beta chains below come from one sample, sequenced in a study of T cell responses to AZD1222 COVID-19 vaccine. TCRdb's table, derived via immunoSEQ multiplex PCR, lists solely in-frame clones and lacks some. There are about 92,000 clones in the sample; roughly 93% occur only once, and about a fifth lies in the top ten. Sequenced here: peripheral blood, sampled on day 0 of AZD1222 vaccination. The receptors here all came from an adult in good health.

Concerning this clone: The same CDR3 is also encoded by other DNA sequences in this sample. This CDR3 reads CASSYSRNTEAFF. CDR3 nucleotide sequence: TGTGCCAGCAGTTACTCCCGGAACACTGAAGCTTTCTTT. This chain joins TRBV6-5 and TRBJ1-1; no firm D call. V was trimmed by 0 bases and J by 1 base, leaving 3 bases between them. The germline CDR1 and CDR2 sequences are MNHEY and SVGAGI. This CDR3 has 13 amino acids.

This clone was counted once. This chain uses TRBV5-3 with TRBJ2-1; possible D gene TRBD2, 5 bases. TRBV5-3 is annotated as an ORF whose role is uncertain. Trimming took off 4 bases at V and 3 bases at J, with 17 bases between the two ends. CDR3 length: 16 residues. The CDR3 sequence: CARSRGPQSHYNEQFF. CDR3 DNA: TGTGCCAGAAGCCGAGGGCCCCAATCACACTACAATGAGCAGTTCTTC.

Concerning this clone itself: The germline gene is not matched at one end of the junction; a read error may be the cause. The CDR3 spells CASSLAGIGGTEELFF. Written as DNA, the CDR3 is TGCGCCAGCAGCTTGGCGGGAATTGGGGGGACCGAGGAGCTGTTTTTT. The chain combines TRBV5-1 with TRBJ2-2, with D maybe TRBD2 (6 bases). The CDR3 is 16 amino acids. Germline CDR1 and CDR2: SGHRS and YFSETQ.

The genes are TRBV6-6 and TRBJ1-2; TRBD1 aligns across 7 bases. CDR3 length: 13 amino acids. Trimming cost V 5 bases and J 3 bases; bases outside gene matches: 3. Per the germline V gene, CDR1 is MNHNY and CDR2 is SVGAGI (reference sequence). The CDR3 DNA reads TGTGCCAGCAGTGGGCAGGGGGACTATGGCTACACCTTC. It translates to CASSGQGDYGYTF.

This chain links TRBV5-4 with TRBJ1-6; TRBD1 agrees at 9 bases. The germline V gene encodes CDR1 SGHNT and CDR2 YYREEE (reference sequence). V shed 3 bases, J shed 7 bases, and the junction held 2 bases outside the gene matches. The CDR3 sequence is 14 residues long. The CDR3 region is CASSSGTGNSPLHF. CDR3 coding DNA: TGTGCCAGCAGCTCCGGGACAGGGAATTCACCCCTCCACTTT.

CDR3 nucleotides: TGTGCCAGCAGCTTGTGGGGGTCGAACACCGGGGAGCTGTTTTTT. It codes for CASSLWGSNTGELFF. The chain links TRBV7-9 to TRBJ2-2; possibly TRBD1 or TRBD2 for D (5 bases each). This CDR3 contains 15 residues. The V and J ends lost 3 bases and 0 bases respectively, with 8 bases between them. The germline V gene has CDR1 SEHNR and CDR2 FQNEAQ (reference sequence). Full variable domain (outside the CDR3, taken from reference TRBV7-9 and TRBJ2-2): DTGVSQNPRHKITKRGQNVTFRCDPISEHNRLYWYRQTLGQGPEFLTYFQNEAQLEKSRLLSDRFSAERPKGSFSTLEIQRTEQGDSAMYLCASSLWGSNTGELFFGEGSRLTVL.

This chain uses TRBV18 with TRBJ2-7; D is possibly TRBD1 or TRBD2 (5 bases each). The germline gives CDR1 KGHSH, CDR2 LQKENI. V lost 3 bases and J lost 3, with 9 bases in between. The CDR3 has 13 amino acids. CDR3 sequence reads: CASSPGVGYEQYF. CDR3 sequence (DNA): TGTGCCAGCTCACCGGGGGTTGGCTACGAGCAGTACTTC.

V usage is TRBV5-4 and J usage is TRBJ2-1; the D is unclear. The CDR3 contains 15 residues. The ends were cut back, 4 bases at V and 0 bases at J, with 11 bases in the middle. From germline, CDR1 is SGHNT and CDR2 YYREEE (reference sequence). As DNA, the CDR3 is TGTGCCAGCAGCCTTCAGGTGAGCTCCTACAATGAGCAGTTCTTC. As protein: CASSLQVSSYNEQFF.

The chain has TRBV7-9 and TRBJ2-1, with D unresolved. The ends were cut back, 1 base at V and 8 bases at J, with 12 bases in the middle. The germline gives CDR1 SEHNR, CDR2 FQNEAQ (reference sequence). CDR3 length: 14 residues. The CDR3 spells CASSLEVSVDEQFF. DNA for the CDR3: TGTGCCAGCAGCTTAGAAGTATCAGTGGATGAGCAGTTCTTC.

This clone showed up just a few times. The chain has TRBV7-9 and TRBJ1-6, with D unresolved. In germline, CDR1 is SEHNR, CDR2 FQNEAQ (reference sequence). Trimming pared 5 bases from V and 6 bases from J, leaving 17 bases between. There are 16 residues in the CDR3. CDR3 region: CASSPRGVNTNSPLHF. The CDR3 nucleotides are TGTGCCAGCAGCCCCCGCGGGGTCAACACTAATTCACCCCTCCACTTT.

This sequence joins TRBV6-6 and TRBJ1-2; 7 bases map to TRBD1. The V segment lost 2 bases and the J segment 5 bases; nucleotides outside the gene matches: 5. Germline CDR1 MNHNY, CDR2 SVGAGI (reference sequence). CDR3 length equals 14 residues. The CDR3 sequence is CASSYRDSRYGYTF. CDR3 coding DNA: TGTGCCAGCAGTTACCGGGACAGTAGATATGGCTACACCTTC.

The rearrangement uses TRBV7-9 and TRBJ1-1; no clear D. This CDR3 has 14 residues. Germline V gives CDR1 SEHNR, CDR2 FQNEAQ (reference sequence). Trimming shortened V by 5 bases and J by 1 base, and 11 bases separated the two germline ends. CDR3 bases: TGTGCCAGCAGCCCCCTTACGGGGAACACTGAAGCTTTCTTT. Amino acid sequence: CASSPLTGNTEAFF. Looking up the rest from reference TRBV7-9 and TRBJ1-1 gives the full variable domain: DTGVSQNPRHKITKRGQNVTFRCDPISEHNRLYWYRQTLGQGPEFLTYFQNEAQLEKSRLLSDRFSAERPKGSFSTLEIQRTEQGDSAMYLCASSPLTGNTEAFFGQGTRLTVV.

In its sample, this clone was seen a few times. This chain links TRBV9 with TRBJ1-2; 12 positions match TRBD1. The trim removed 3 bases at V and 10 bases at J, leaving 4 bases unmatched. CDR1 is SGDLS and CDR2 is YYNGEE in the germline V gene. This CDR3 contains 13 residues. CDR3 amino acids: CASSAGTGGAYTF. In DNA, the CDR3 is TGTGCCAGCAGCGCCGGGACAGGGGGCGCCTACACCTTC.

The CDR3 region is CASSLDTAATSPLHF. In DNA, the CDR3 is TGTGCCAGCAGCCTCGACACGGCAGCCACTTCACCCCTCCACTTT. This chain connects TRBV6-4 to TRBJ1-6; D not certain. V lost 6 bases and J 9 bases, leaving 18 bases between the germline ends. Germline CDR1 MRHNA, CDR2 SNTAGT. The CDR3 sequence is 15 residues long.

The chain links TRBV6-6 to TRBJ2-5; D remains ambiguous. CDR3 length equals 16 residues. V was pared by 0 bases and J by 4 bases, with 15 bases between. Germline V gives CDR1 MNHNY, CDR2 SVGAGI (reference sequence). The CDR3 loop is CASSYSSTQGLETQYF. The CDR3 DNA follows: TGTGCCAGCAGTTACTCGTCGACTCAAGGGCTAGAGACCCAGTACTTC.

J is TRBJ2-1 and V is TRBV18; weak D call: TRBD2 (7 bases). Between the trimmed V and J ends, which lost 0 bases and 3 bases, there was a span of 12 bases. Per germline, CDR1 KGHSH and CDR2 LQKENI. The CDR3 consists of 16 residues. CDR3 amino acids: CASSPPGGARYNEQFF. The DNA of the CDR3 is TGTGCCAGCTCACCACCTGGGGGGGCTCGCTACAATGAGCAGTTCTTC. Combining the CDR3 with reference TRBV18 and TRBJ2-1 gives the whole variable domain NAGVMQNPRHLVRRRGQEARLRCSPMKGHSHVYWYRQLPEEGLKFMVYLQKENIIDESGMPKERFSAEFPKEGPSILRIQQVVRGDSAAYFCASSPPGGARYNEQFFGPGTRLTVL.

This clone was seen only a few times. This chain joins TRBV24-1 and TRBJ2-2; D may be TRBD2 (6 bases). The germline V and J ends were trimmed by 7 bases and 2 bases, with 7 bases remaining between them. The CDR3 has 13 residues. Germline assignment: CDR1 KGHDR and CDR2 SFDVKD. The chain's CDR3 is CATSGGNTGELFF. The CDR3 DNA reads as TGTGCCACCAGCGGGGGTAACACCGGGGAGCTGTTTTTT.

V gene TRBV20-1 combines with J gene TRBJ2-3; D ambiguous. The CDR3 totals 11 residues. CDR1 DFQATT and CDR2 SNEGSKA come from the germline V gene (reference sequence). V lost 5 bases to trimming and J lost 11 bases, with 14 bases between them. The CDR3 protein is CSASDRDGQYF. CDR3 DNA sequence: TGCAGTGCTTCCGACCGCGACGGGCAGTATTTT.

This clone was counted between two and nine times. The gene calls are TRBV7-2 and TRBJ1-5, with D tentatively TRBD1 (6 bases). The CDR3 runs 15 residues. Looked up from germline, CDR1 is SGHTA and CDR2 is FQGNSA. The V end was cut by 0 bases, the J end by 7 bases, with 13 bases between. In DNA form, the CDR3 reads TGTGCCAGCAGCTTAGCGGCTAGGGGGGAGCAGCCCCAGCATTTT. As protein: CASSLAARGEQPQHF.

V is TRBV18 and J is TRBJ2-2; D gene unclear. The germline CDR1 and CDR2 sequences are KGHSH and LQKENI. The CDR3 consists of 14 residues. The V and J ends lost 0 bases and 4 bases respectively, with 6 bases between them. Written as DNA, the CDR3 is TGTGCCAGCTCACCACCCGGCCCCACCGGGGAGCTGTTTTTT. Translation: CASSPPGPTGELFF.